This T cell receptor beta chain came from a study of blood T cells in healthy people across ages. General study findings and limits: Relative to aged donors, long-lived donors carried more naive CD4+ cells and displayed higher diversity. Among T cells, TCR beta diversity per million cells dropped roughly linearly as age rose.

Every sample gave at least 5 micrograms of total RNA when it was extracted. PCR was performed a second time for about 6 to 12 cycles using a sample-barcoded 5' primer and a J-beta primer mix. Individual samples furnished no less than 2.5 million CDR3-containing paired-end reads apiece. TCRdb fed the 5' RACE reads into MiXCR, producing one record per CDR3 protein. The sample has fewer than 2,000,000 distinct CDR3 sequences, 39% seen once; the top ten hold 20% to 25%. The junction had 5 bases not matched to a gene; V was cut back by 4 bases and J by 2 bases. Germline CDR1 SGHRS, CDR2 YFSETQ. This CDR3 contains 15 residues. With regard to this clonotype: Its antigen is unidentified.

The chain couples TRBV5-1 to TRBJ2-7, with TRBD2 matching 11 bases. The sample comprised blood. The clonotype was recovered from a human donor in good health. The CDR3 nucleotides read TGCGCCAGCAGCAAGGGACTAGCGGTAACCTACGAGCAGTACTTC. Translation: CASSKGLAVTYEQYF.